This is a list of T cell receptor beta chains from one sample in a study of Tregs in tolerant kidney transplant recipients. Data came from immunoSEQ multiplex PCR; TCRdb stores just in-frame clones and leaves some out. Counted here are 200,000 to 300,000 clones, 65% to 85% occurring once; the ten biggest clones make up less than 0.75%. The sample comprised CD4+ T cells from blood. Every receptor here comes from a human donor in good health. The CDR3 runs from the conserved cysteine through the conserved F or W. D genes are given only for firm matches. Some rows mark clone size as missing; the rest say once, few, many or name a class of expanded clone.

>TRBV4-1|.|TRBJ1-5|.|16
TGCGCCAGCAGCCAAGACGAAACCGCGTGGGATCAGCCCCAGCATTTT
CASSQDETAWDQPQHF
>TRBV14|.|TRBJ1-2|.|14
TGTGCCAGCAGCCAAGGGGTTACTTTCTATGGCTACACCTTC
CASSQGVTFYGYTF
>TRBV10-1|.|TRBJ2-2|.|14
TGCGCCAGCAGTGAAGAGGGATGGACCGGGGAGCTGTTTTTT
CASSEEGWTGELFF
>TRBV11-2|.|TRBJ2-7|TRBD2|17
TGTGCCAGCAGCCCCCGACTAGCGGCCCTCGGTTCGTATGAGCAGTACTTC
CASSPRLAALGSYEQYF
>TRBV7-2|.|TRBJ1-1|.|13
TGTGCCAGCAGCTTAATCATTGACACTGAAGCTTTCTTT
CASSLIIDTEAFF
>TRBV7-8|.|TRBJ1-5|TRBD1|16
TGTGCCAGCAGCTTCGGGACAGGGGTAGGCAATCAGCCCCAGCATTTT
CASSFGTGVGNQPQHF
>TRBV10-2|.|TRBJ2-2|TRBD2|15
TGCGCCAGCAGAGGAAGCGGGAGAGGTACCGGGGAGCTGTTTTTT
CASRGSGRGTGELFF
>TRBV18|.|TRBJ1-1|.|15
TGTGCCAGCTCACGAGTCGGGCGGGGGGTCACTGAAGCTTTCTTT
CASSRVGRGVTEAFF
>TRBV19|.|TRBJ2-7|TRBD1|16
TGTGCCAGTAGTATAGGGTTACAGGGGGCTACCTACGAGCAGTACTTC
CASSIGLQGATYEQYF
>TRBV27|once|TRBJ1-1|.|15
TGTGCCAGCAGCCAGATCGACGGGAAGAACACTGAAGCTTTCTTT
CASSQIDGKNTEAFF
>TRBV18|.|TRBJ2-1|.|15
TGTGCCAGCTCACCACAACCTATCAGTATCAATGAGCAGTTCTTC
CASSPQPISINEQFF
>TRBV5-7|.|TRBJ1-1|.|12
TGTGCCAGCTCGTTCCGGGGCACTGAAGCTTTCTTT
CASSFRGTEAFF
>TRBV10-1|.|TRBJ1-1|.|15
TGCGCCAGCAGTGAGGGGATTTGGGGGAACACTGAAGCTTTCTTT
CASSEGIWGNTEAFF
>TRBV29-1|.|TRBJ2-3|TRBD1|14
TGCAGCGCCAAAGACAGGGGCCGCACAGATACGCAGTATTTT
CSAKDRGRTDTQYF
>TRBV2|.|TRBJ1-4|TRBD1|14
TGTGCCAGCAGTGTGACAGGGAGTAATGAAAAACTGTTTTTT
CASSVTGSNEKLFF
>TRBV15|.|TRBJ2-6|TRBD1|20
TGTGCCACCAGCACCAGGTGGCAAAAGACAGGGGACTCTGGGGCCAACGTCCTGACTTTC
CATSTRWQKTGDSGANVLTF
>TRBV21-1|.|TRBJ2-7|.|15
TGTGCCAGCTCCCCCGCAGGGAGGGCCTCCTACGAGCAGTACTTC
CASSPAGRASYEQYF
>TRBV27|.|TRBJ1-2|.|13
TGTGCCAGCAGTCCAACACGGATCTATGGCTACACCTTC
CASSPTRIYGYTF
>TRBV29-1|.|TRBJ2-5|.|14
TGCAGCGTTGATGGCAGACCAAACCAAGAGACCCAGTACTTC
CSVDGRPNQETQYF
>TRBV19|.|TRBJ2-7|.|13
TGTGCCAGTAGTATAGGGACAGTGGGACGGCAGTACTTC
CASSIGTVGRQYF
>TRBV7-8|.|TRBJ2-1|TRBD1|15
TGTGCCAGCAGTTTAGACAGGGCAACCTACAATGAGCAGTTCTTC
CASSLDRATYNEQFF
>TRBV7-9|.|TRBJ2-3|TRBD2|16
TGTGCCAGCAGCGACCGGGGGACTAGCGGGGCGTTGACGCAGTATTTT
CASSDRGTSGALTQYF
>TRBV18|.|TRBJ1-6|.|16
TGTGCCAGCTCACCACGCAGGGAGTTGGTTAATTCACCCCTCCACTTT
CASSPRRELVNSPLHF
>TRBV7-2|.|TRBJ2-3|.|15
TGTGCCAGCAGCCCGATCTGGGCGAACACAGATACGCAGTATTTT
CASSPIWANTDTQYF
>TRBV4-1|.|TRBJ1-5|.|17
TGCGCCAGCAGCCAAGTCGTGACAGCCTATAGCAATCAGCCCCAGCATTTT
CASSQVVTAYSNQPQHF
>TRBV7-9|.|TRBJ2-1|TRBD2|15
TGTGCCAGCAGCTTAGGTAGCGGGAGCTACAATGAGCAGTTCTTC
CASSLGSGSYNEQFF